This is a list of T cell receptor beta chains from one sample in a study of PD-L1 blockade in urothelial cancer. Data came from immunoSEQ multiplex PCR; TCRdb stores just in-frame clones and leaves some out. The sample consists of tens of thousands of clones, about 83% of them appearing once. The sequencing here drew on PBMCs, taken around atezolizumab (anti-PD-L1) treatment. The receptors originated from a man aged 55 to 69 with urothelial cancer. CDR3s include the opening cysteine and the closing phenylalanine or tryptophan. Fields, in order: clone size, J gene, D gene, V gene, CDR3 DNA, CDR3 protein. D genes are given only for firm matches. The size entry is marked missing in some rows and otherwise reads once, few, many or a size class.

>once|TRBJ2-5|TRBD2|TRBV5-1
TGCGCCAGCAGCTTGGGACTAGCGCGGAATTTGGAGACCCAGTACTTC
CASSLGLARNLETQYF
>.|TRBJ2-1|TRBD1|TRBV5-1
TGCGCCAGCAGCTTGGGGACAGGGCGTTCGGGTGAGCAGTTCTTC
CASSLGTGRSGEQFF
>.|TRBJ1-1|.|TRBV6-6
TGTGCCAGCAGTTACCGGGGGGCGAGGAACACTGAAGCTTTCTTT
CASSYRGARNTEAFF
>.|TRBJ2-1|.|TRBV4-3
TGCGCCAGCAGCCAAGAACCCGAGCCTGCCTACAATGAGCAGTTCTTC
CASSQEPEPAYNEQFF
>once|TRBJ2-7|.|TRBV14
TGTGCCAGCAGCCAAGGCCAGTTTCTCGAGCAGTACTTC
CASSQGQFLEQYF
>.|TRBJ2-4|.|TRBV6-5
TGTGCCAGCAGCCATAGCGAGGCGGCCAAAAACATTCAGTACTTC
CASSHSEAAKNIQYF
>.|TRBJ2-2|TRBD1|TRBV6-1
TGTGCCAGCAGTGACCAGGGGGCGGCCACCGGGGAGCTGTTTTTT
CASSDQGAATGELFF
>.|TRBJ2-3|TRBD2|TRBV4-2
TGTGCCAGCAGCCGGGAGATCGGTAGCGGGGGGCCAGATACGCAGTATTTT
CASSREIGSGGPDTQYF
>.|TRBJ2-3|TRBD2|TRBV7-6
TGTGCCAGCAGCTTAGGGGCTAGCGGTAGCACAGATACGCAGTATTTT
CASSLGASGSTDTQYF
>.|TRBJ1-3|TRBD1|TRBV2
TGTGCCAGCAGACGGGACAGGGGGACCTCCTCTGGAAACACCATATATTTT
CASRRDRGTSSGNTIYF
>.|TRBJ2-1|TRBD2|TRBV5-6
TGTGCCAGCTCGGGGGGGCATGAGCAGTTCTTC
CASSGGHEQFF
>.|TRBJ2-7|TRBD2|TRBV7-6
TGTGCCAGCAGCCCGCTTAGCGGGGGGGCTGACAACGAGCAGTACTTC
CASSPLSGGADNEQYF
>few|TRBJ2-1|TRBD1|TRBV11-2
TGTGCCAGCAGCTCCACTCGTCGACAGGGTTGGAATGAGCAGTTCTTC
CASSSTRRQGWNEQFF
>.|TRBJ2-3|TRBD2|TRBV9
TGTGCCAGCAGCGTCCAAACTAGCGGGAGTAGCACAGATACGCAGTATTTT
CASSVQTSGSSTDTQYF
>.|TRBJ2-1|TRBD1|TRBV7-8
TGTGCCAGCAGCTTCCGGGACAGGGATTCGGGGGAGCAGTTCTTC
CASSFRDRDSGEQFF
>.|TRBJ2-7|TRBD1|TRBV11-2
TGTGCCAGCAGCTTAGATAGAGGGACAGGGGCGGGTGAGCAGTACTTC
CASSLDRGTGAGEQYF
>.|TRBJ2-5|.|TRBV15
TGTGCCACCAGCAGAGATATGGGGGGAGAGACCCAGTACTTC
CATSRDMGGETQYF
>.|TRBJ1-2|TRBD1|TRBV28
TGTGCCAGCAGTCCGCAAGGACAGGGTGGGGGAGGCTACACCTTC
CASSPQGQGGGGYTF
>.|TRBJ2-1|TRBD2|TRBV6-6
TGTGCCAGCAGTTACGGTAGCGGGAGGTTTAATGAGCAGTTCTTC
CASSYGSGRFNEQFF
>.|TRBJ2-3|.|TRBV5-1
TGCGCCAGCAGCTTGGGCGGGGCCCCCCCCACAGATACGCAGTATTTT
CASSLGGAPPTDTQYF
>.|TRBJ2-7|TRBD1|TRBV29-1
TGCAGCGTTCGACAGGGGCCCTCCTACGAGCAGTACTTC
CSVRQGPSYEQYF
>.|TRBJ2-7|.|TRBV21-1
TGTGCCAGCAGGACAGGGTTTGGCGAGCAGTACTTC
CASRTGFGEQYF
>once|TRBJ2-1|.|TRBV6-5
TGTGCCAGCAGTTTGTATAGGGGTGAGCAGTTCTTC
CASSLYRGEQFF
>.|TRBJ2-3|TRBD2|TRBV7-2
TGTGCCAGCAGCCCCGGGGACTACCAGGGAACCACAGATACGCAGTATTTT
CASSPGDYQGTTDTQYF
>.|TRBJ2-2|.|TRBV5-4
TGTGCCAGCAGCCCTCGGGCTAGCACGAACACCGGGGAGCTGTTTTTT
CASSPRASTNTGELFF
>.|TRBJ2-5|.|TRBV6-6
TGTGCCAGCAGTAACTTATCAGGACACCCTCAAGAGACCCAGTACTTC
CASSNLSGHPQETQYF
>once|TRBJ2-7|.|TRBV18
TGTGCCAGCTCACAGATAGTTGCCTACGAGCAGTACTTC
CASSQIVAYEQYF
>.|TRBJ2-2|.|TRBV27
TGTGCCAGCCCCCCTAGGGGGGGGCACACCGGGGAGCTGTTTTTT
CASPPRGGHTGELFF
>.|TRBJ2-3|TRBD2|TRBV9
TGTGCCAGCAGCGTAGGGACTAGTCAGCAGGCTACGCAGTATTTT
CASSVGTSQQATQYF
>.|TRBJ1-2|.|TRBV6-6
TGTGCCAGCAGTTACGACAACTCTAACTATGGCTACACCTTC
CASSYDNSNYGYTF
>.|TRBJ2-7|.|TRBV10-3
TGTGCCATCAGCCACGACAACGCCTACGAGCAGTACTTC
CAISHDNAYEQYF
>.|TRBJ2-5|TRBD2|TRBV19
TGTGCCACCACATGGAGGACTAGCGGGACTTCTCGGAGACAAGAGACCCAGTACTTC
CATTWRTSGTSRRQETQYF
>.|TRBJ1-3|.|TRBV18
TGTGCCAGCTCACCCGATCCCCTAACGGCGGTGGATTTT
CASSPDPLTAVDF
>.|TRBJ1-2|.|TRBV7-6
TGTGCCAGCAGCTTAGCCCCTTATCCCCGGGTGGATGGCTACACCTTC
CASSLAPYPRVDGYTF
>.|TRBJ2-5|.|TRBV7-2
TGTGCCAGCAGCTTAGCGGGAGCCAAAGAGACCCAGTACTTC
CASSLAGAKETQYF